Listed below are T cell receptor beta chains from one sample, sequenced in a study of vaccination and CD4 T cells after COVID-19. The antigens these receptors bind are not known. TCRdb independently ran MiXCR on the PCR reads; one entry per CDR3 protein. Counted here are around 19,000 distinct CDR3 sequences, 65% to 70% occurring once; the ten biggest clones make up 3.5% to 4.5%. The sequencing sample was made of CD4+ T cells from blood, cultured in vitro. These receptors were collected from a human donor who had recovered from COVID-19. Each CDR3 is given with its conserved first and last residue. A D gene is named only where the DNA matches it firmly. Clone size is stated in some rows and not others, as once, few, many or a class when expanded.

v_call: TRBV7-2
d_call: NA
cdr3_length: 14
j_call: TRBJ1-1
clone_size: NA
cdr3_nt: TGTGCCAGCAGCTTGCGCGTTCCTGTTAATGTAGCTTTCTTT
cdr3_aa: CASSLRVPVNVAFF

v_call: TRBV27
d_call: NA
cdr3_length: 15
j_call: TRBJ2-3
clone_size: NA
cdr3_nt: TGTGCCAGCAATCGGAAGGGGGGAAACACAGATACGCAGTATTTT
cdr3_aa: CASNRKGGNTDTQYF

v_call: TRBV10-3
d_call: NA
cdr3_length: 12
j_call: TRBJ1-1
clone_size: NA
cdr3_nt: TGTGCCATCAGTGAGCAGTACACTGAAGCTTTCTTT
cdr3_aa: CAISEQYTEAFF

v_call: TRBV12-3/TRBV12-4
d_call: TRBD2
cdr3_length: 13
j_call: TRBJ2-7
clone_size: NA
cdr3_nt: TGTGCCAGCAGTTTTCTAGCGGGAGACGAGCAGTACTTC
cdr3_aa: CASSFLAGDEQYF

v_call: TRBV5-4
d_call: NA
cdr3_length: 12
j_call: TRBJ1-2
clone_size: NA
cdr3_nt: TGTGCCAGCAGCCAACAGGGTCGGGGCTACACCTTC
cdr3_aa: CASSQQGRGYTF

v_call: TRBV27
d_call: NA
cdr3_length: 14
j_call: TRBJ1-1
clone_size: NA
cdr3_nt: TGTGCCAGCAGGGGATGGATGAGCAACACTGAAGCTTTCTTT
cdr3_aa: CASRGWMSNTEAFF

v_call: TRBV20-1
d_call: NA
cdr3_length: 14
j_call: TRBJ2-2
clone_size: NA
cdr3_nt: TGCAGTGCTGCCGGGACTTCGAACACCGGGGAGCTGTTTTTT
cdr3_aa: CSAAGTSNTGELFF

v_call: TRBV6-2/TRBV6-3
d_call: TRBD1
cdr3_length: 12
j_call: TRBJ1-1
clone_size: few
cdr3_nt: TGTGCCAGCAGCGCAGGGGGCACTGAAGCTTTCTTT
cdr3_aa: CASSAGGTEAFF

v_call: TRBV28
d_call: TRBD1
cdr3_length: 14
j_call: TRBJ1-1
clone_size: NA
cdr3_nt: TGTGCCAGCCGAAGACAGGGGCGTCGGACTGAAGCTTTCTTT
cdr3_aa: CASRRQGRRTEAFF

v_call: TRBV5-4
d_call: TRBD1
cdr3_length: 15
j_call: TRBJ1-2
clone_size: NA
cdr3_nt: TGTGCCAGCAGCGCAGCCCGACAGGGTTCCTATGGCTACACCTTC
cdr3_aa: CASSAARQGSYGYTF

v_call: TRBV6-5
d_call: NA
cdr3_length: 15
j_call: TRBJ1-5
clone_size: few
cdr3_nt: TGTGCCAGCAGTTCCGAATGGGGTCTCTATCAGCCCCAGCATTTT
cdr3_aa: CASSSEWGLYQPQHF

v_call: TRBV7-2
d_call: NA
cdr3_length: 15
j_call: TRBJ1-3
clone_size: NA
cdr3_nt: TGTGCCAGCAGCTTCGTTCAGGGCTACGGAAACACCATATATTTT
cdr3_aa: CASSFVQGYGNTIYF

v_call: TRBV12-3/TRBV12-4
d_call: NA
cdr3_length: 14
j_call: TRBJ2-7
clone_size: NA
cdr3_nt: TGTGCCAGCAGTTCCCCGATTACCCCCCTGGGGCAGTACTTC
cdr3_aa: CASSSPITPLGQYF

v_call: TRBV6-2/TRBV6-3
d_call: NA
cdr3_length: 13
j_call: TRBJ1-4
clone_size: few
cdr3_nt: TGTGCCAGCAGTTACTCGATAAGTCCCGGCAGGGTTTTT
cdr3_aa: CASSYSISPGRVF

v_call: TRBV27
d_call: TRBD1
cdr3_length: 14
j_call: TRBJ1-2
clone_size: few
cdr3_nt: TGTGCCAGCAAGTACCAACAGGGGGTCTATGGCTACACCTTC
cdr3_aa: CASKYQQGVYGYTF

v_call: TRBV5-1
d_call: NA
cdr3_length: 16
j_call: TRBJ1-1
clone_size: NA
cdr3_nt: TGCGCCAGCAGTTGGGACGCGGCCAGGGTTAACACTGAAGCTTTCTTT
cdr3_aa: CASSWDAARVNTEAFF

v_call: TRBV7-2
d_call: NA
cdr3_length: 14
j_call: TRBJ2-2
clone_size: NA
cdr3_nt: TGTGCCAGCAGTTTCAGGGGCCTCCCCGGGGAGCTGTTTTTT
cdr3_aa: CASSFRGLPGELFF

v_call: TRBV27
d_call: NA
cdr3_length: 13
j_call: TRBJ1-1
clone_size: NA
cdr3_nt: TGTGCCAGCAGTCCCCTCTTGAACACTGAAGCTTTCTTT
cdr3_aa: CASSPLLNTEAFF

v_call: TRBV6-1
d_call: TRBD1
cdr3_length: 12
j_call: TRBJ2-7
clone_size: NA
cdr3_nt: TGTGCCAGCGGGAACAGGGGCTACGAGCAGTACTTC
cdr3_aa: CASGNRGYEQYF

v_call: TRBV11-1
d_call: TRBD1
cdr3_length: 14
j_call: TRBJ2-1
clone_size: NA
cdr3_nt: TGTGCCAGCAAACAGGGGGCTTGGTTGGATGAGCAGTTCTTC
cdr3_aa: CASKQGAWLDEQFF